This T cell receptor beta chain was sequenced in a study of blood T cell repertoires in COVID-19. Whole-study context: There were acute and convalescent COVID-19 samples, and they came from the United States, Italy and Spain.

There are 14 residues in the CDR3. V lost 5 bases and J lost 3; bases outside the gene matches: 3. The V gene's germline CDR1 is MRHNA and CDR2 SNTAGT. Here immunoSEQ multiplex PCR was the method, and the copy in TCRdb shows in-frame clones only, minus some. The table lists 210,000 or so clones, roughly 78% of them singletons, with approximately 12% in the top ten. The material sequenced was peripheral blood. The sequence was obtained from a woman aged 40-49 years with acute or convalescent COVID-19. The V and J genes are TRBV6-4 and TRBJ1-2, with TRBD1 identical over 10 bases. CDR3 nucleotide sequence: TGTGCCAGCAGTCCCGGGACAGGGGACTATGGCTACACCTTC. This gives the protein CASSPGTGDYGYTF.